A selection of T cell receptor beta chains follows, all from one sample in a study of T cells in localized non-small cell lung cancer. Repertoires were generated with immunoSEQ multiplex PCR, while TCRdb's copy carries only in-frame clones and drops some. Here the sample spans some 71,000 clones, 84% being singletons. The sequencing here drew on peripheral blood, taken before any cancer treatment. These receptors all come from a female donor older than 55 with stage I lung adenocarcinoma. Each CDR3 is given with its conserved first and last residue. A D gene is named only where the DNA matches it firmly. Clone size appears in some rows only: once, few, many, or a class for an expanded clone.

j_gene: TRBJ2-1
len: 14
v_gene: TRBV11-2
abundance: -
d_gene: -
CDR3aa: CASSWRLENNEQFF
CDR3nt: TGTGCCAGCAGCTGGAGACTAGAAAACAATGAGCAGTTCTTC

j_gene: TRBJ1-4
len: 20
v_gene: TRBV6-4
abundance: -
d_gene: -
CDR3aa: CASSDSLRVGIQQENEKLFF
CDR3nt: TGTGCCAGCAGTGACTCTCTGAGGGTAGGGATTCAACAGGAAAATGAAAAACTGTTTTTT

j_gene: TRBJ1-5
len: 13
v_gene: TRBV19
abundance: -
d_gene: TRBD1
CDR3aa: CASRRTGVQPQHF
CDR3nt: TGTGCCAGTAGACGGACAGGGGTTCAGCCCCAGCATTTT

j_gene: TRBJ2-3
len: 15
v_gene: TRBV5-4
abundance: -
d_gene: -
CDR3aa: CASWRGSSSTDTQYF
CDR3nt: TGTGCCAGCTGGCGCGGTAGCAGCAGCACAGATACGCAGTATTTT

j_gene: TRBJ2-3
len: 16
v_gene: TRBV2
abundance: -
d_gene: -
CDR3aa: CASSATGTGGADTQYF
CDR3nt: TGTGCCAGCAGCGCAACCGGGACTGGAGGGGCAGATACGCAGTATTTT

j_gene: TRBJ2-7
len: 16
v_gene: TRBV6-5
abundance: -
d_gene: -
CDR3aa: CASSYSKPILPYEQYF
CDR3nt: TGTGCCAGCAGTTACTCGAAACCAATACTCCCCTACGAGCAGTACTTC

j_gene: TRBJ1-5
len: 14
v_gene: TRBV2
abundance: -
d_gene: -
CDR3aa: CASSELAENQPQHF
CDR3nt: TGTGCCAGCAGTGAGTTGGCAGAGAATCAGCCCCAGCATTTT

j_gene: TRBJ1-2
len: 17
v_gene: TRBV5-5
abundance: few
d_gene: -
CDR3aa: CASSGEFRGGGSAGYTF
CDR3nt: TGTGCCAGCAGCGGGGAATTTCGAGGAGGAGGATCGGCTGGCTACACCTTC

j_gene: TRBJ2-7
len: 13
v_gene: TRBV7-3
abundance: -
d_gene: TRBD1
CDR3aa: CASSKGQSHEQYF
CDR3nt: TGTGCCAGCAGCAAGGGACAGTCCCACGAGCAGTACTTC

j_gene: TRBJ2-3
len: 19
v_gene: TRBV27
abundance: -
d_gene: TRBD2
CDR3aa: CASSASNSGLAGLADTQYF
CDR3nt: TGTGCCAGCAGTGCATCCAACTCGGGACTAGCGGGGCTCGCAGATACGCAGTATTTT

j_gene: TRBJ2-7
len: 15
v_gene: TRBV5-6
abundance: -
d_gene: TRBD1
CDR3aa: CASSLPGQGAWEQYF
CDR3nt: TGTGCCAGCAGCTTGCCGGGACAGGGGGCGTGGGAGCAGTACTTC

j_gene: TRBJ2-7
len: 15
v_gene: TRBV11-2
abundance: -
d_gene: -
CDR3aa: CASSKEGPSTYEQYF
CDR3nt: TGTGCCAGCAGTAAGGAGGGCCCTTCAACCTACGAGCAGTACTTC

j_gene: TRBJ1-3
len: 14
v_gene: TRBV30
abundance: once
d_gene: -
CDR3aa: CAWGEGYSGNTIYF
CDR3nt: TGTGCCTGGGGGGAGGGCTACTCTGGAAACACCATATATTTT

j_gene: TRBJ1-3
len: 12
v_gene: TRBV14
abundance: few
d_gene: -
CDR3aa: CASSQSGNTIYF
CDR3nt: TGTGCCAGCAGCCAAAGTGGAAACACCATATATTTT

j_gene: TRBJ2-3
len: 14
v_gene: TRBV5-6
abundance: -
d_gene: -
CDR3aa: CASSVGQTGDTQYF
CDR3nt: TGTGCCAGCAGCGTAGGACAGACAGGAGATACGCAGTATTTT

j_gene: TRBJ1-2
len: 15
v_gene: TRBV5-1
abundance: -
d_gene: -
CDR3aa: CASSLEFEGNYGYTF
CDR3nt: TGCGCCAGCAGCTTGGAGTTCGAGGGAAACTATGGCTACACCTTC

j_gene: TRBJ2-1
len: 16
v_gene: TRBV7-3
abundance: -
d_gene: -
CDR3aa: CASSPTLSNLKNEQFF
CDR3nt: TGTGCCAGCAGTCCCACTCTATCCAACTTAAAGAATGAGCAGTTCTTC

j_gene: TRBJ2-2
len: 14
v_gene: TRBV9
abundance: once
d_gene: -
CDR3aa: CASRSDRNTGELFF
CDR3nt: TGTGCCAGCAGATCAGATAGGAACACCGGGGAGCTGTTTTTT

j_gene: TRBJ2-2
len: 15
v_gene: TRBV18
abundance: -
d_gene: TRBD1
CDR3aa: CASSQGQVNTGELFF
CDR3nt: TGTGCCAGCTCACAGGGACAGGTGAACACCGGGGAGCTGTTTTTT

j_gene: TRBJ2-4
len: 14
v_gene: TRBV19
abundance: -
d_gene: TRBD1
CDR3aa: CASSAGTGENIQYF
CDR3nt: TGTGCCAGTAGTGCCGGGACAGGGGAGAACATTCAGTACTTC

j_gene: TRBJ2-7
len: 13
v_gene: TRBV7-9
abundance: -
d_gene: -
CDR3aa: CASSLGDLYEQYF
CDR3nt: TGTGCCAGCAGCTTAGGGGACCTCTACGAGCAGTACTTC

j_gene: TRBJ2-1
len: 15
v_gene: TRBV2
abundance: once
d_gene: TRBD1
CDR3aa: CASRRDSNYYNEQFF
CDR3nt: TGTGCCAGCAGACGGGACAGCAATTACTACAATGAGCAGTTCTTC

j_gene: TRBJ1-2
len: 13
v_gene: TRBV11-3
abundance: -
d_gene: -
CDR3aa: CASSTKTGFGYTF
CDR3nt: TGTGCCAGCAGCACAAAGACAGGCTTTGGCTACACCTTC

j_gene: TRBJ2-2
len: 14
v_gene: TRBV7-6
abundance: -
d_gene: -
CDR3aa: CASSPVTRGGELFF
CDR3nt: TGTGCCAGCAGCCCCGTCACGCGTGGCGGGGAGCTGTTTTTT

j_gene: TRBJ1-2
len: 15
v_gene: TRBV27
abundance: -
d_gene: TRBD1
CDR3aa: CASTSTGTGNYGYTF
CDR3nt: TGTGCCAGCACTTCAACCGGGACAGGGAACTATGGCTACACCTTC

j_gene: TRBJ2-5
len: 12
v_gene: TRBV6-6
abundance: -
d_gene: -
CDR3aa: CASRGRQETQYF
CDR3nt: TGTGCCAGCAGGGGGAGGCAAGAGACCCAGTACTTC

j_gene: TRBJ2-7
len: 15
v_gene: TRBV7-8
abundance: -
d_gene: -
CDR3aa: CASSLAGVSSYEQYF
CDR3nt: TGTGCCAGCAGCTTAGCGGGGGTTAGCTCCTACGAGCAGTACTTC

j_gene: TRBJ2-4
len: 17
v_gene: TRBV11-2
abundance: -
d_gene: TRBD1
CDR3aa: CASSTTTGVGAKNIQYF
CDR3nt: TGTGCCAGCAGCACTACCACAGGGGTGGGAGCCAAAAACATTCAGTACTTC

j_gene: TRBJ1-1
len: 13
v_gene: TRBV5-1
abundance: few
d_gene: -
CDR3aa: CASSTDRQTEAFF
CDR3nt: TGCGCCAGCAGCACAGACAGGCAAACAGAAGCTTTCTTT

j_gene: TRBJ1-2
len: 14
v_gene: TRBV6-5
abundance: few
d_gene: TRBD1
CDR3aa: CASRPDRGNYGYTF
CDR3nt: TGTGCCAGCAGGCCTGACAGGGGTAACTATGGCTACACCTTC

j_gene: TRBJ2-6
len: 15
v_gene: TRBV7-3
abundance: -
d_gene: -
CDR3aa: CASRDLSSGANVLTF
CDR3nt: TGTGCCAGCAGAGACCTGAGCTCTGGGGCCAACGTCCTGACTTTC

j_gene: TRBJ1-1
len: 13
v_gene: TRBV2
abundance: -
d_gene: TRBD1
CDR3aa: CASRKDRTDEAFF
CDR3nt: TGTGCCAGCAGGAAGGACAGGACAGATGAAGCTTTCTTT

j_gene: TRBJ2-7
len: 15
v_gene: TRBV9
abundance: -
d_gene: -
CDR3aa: CASSVDLQGGYEQYF
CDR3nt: TGTGCCAGCAGCGTAGATCTACAGGGTGGCTACGAGCAGTACTTC

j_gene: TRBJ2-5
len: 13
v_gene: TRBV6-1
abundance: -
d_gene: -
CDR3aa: CASDKGYQETQYF
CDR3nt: TGTGCCAGCGATAAGGGATACCAAGAGACCCAGTACTTC

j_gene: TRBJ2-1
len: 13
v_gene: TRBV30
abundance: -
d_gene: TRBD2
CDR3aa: CAWSVQAGGRQFF
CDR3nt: TGTGCCTGGAGTGTCCAGGCGGGAGGACGTCAGTTCTTC